One and the same sample provided the 24 T cell receptor beta chains below, sequenced in a study of T cells in Graves' hyperthyroidism and ophthalmopathy. Template material for amplifying TCR beta CDR3 regions consisted of RNA transcripts. RT-PCR in the first round (using the HTBI primer set) targeted the TCR CDR3. TCRdb itself ran the multiplex PCR reads through MiXCR, one entry per CDR3 protein. This sample carries 540,000 or so distinct CDR3 sequences, 15% to 17% of them seen once, and the ten largest clones take 7.3%. Sequenced: blood. Receptors originate from a woman younger than 45 with Graves' hyperthyroidism.

This clonotype was detected ten times or more. The chain has TRBV7-2 and TRBJ2-5; D unresolved. V gave up 5 bases and J gave up 1 base, with 11 bases separating them. Germline values: CDR1 SGHTA, CDR2 FQGNSA. The CDR3 runs to 14 residues. CDR3 sequence (DNA): TGTGCCAGCAGCCGCTCAGGCGGCCAAGAGACCCAGTACTTC. Translation: CASSRSGGQETQYF. The full variable domain, with the rest looked up from reference TRBV7-2 and TRBJ2-5, is GAGVSQSPSNKVTEKGKDVELRCDPISGHTALYWYRQSLGQGLEFLIYFQGNSAPDKSGLPSDRFSAERTGGSVSTLTIQRTQQEDSAVYLCASSRSGGQETQYFGPGTRLLVL.

This clonotype was counted a few times. The rearrangement uses TRBV2 and TRBJ2-7, with D perhaps TRBD1 or TRBD2 (5 bases each). Germline-derived CDR1 and CDR2 are SNHLY and FYNNEI. V gave up 11 bases and J gave up 5 bases, with 13 bases separating them. The CDR3 length is 11 residues. In DNA, the CDR3 is TGTGCCGCTGGCCGGGGCCACGAGCAGTACTTC. Protein: CAAGRGHEQYF.

This clonotype has at least ten counts. The chain has TRBV28 and TRBJ1-6; D is possibly TRBD1 (5 bases). The CDR3 runs 14 residues. Germline values: CDR1 MDHEN, CDR2 SYDVKM. V was cut by 7 bases and J by 7 bases, with 14 bases left in between. The CDR3 spells CASTLDSLNSPLHF. CDR3 DNA sequence: TGTGCCAGCACCCTAGACAGCCTAAATTCACCCCTCCACTTT.

V gene TRBV12-3 or TRBV12-4 combines with J gene TRBJ2-5; TRBD1 aligns across 8 bases. CDR3 length equals 16 residues. V trimming: 2 bases; J trimming: 3 bases; junction bases outside the gene matches: 8. DNA for the CDR3: TGTGCCAGCAGTTTAATCATGACAGGGGTAGAAGAGACCCAGTACTTC. It specifies CASSLIMTGVEETQYF.

This clonotype was observed at least ten times. The chain uses TRBV12-3 or TRBV12-4 and TRBJ1-1; D might be TRBD1 (5 bases). The CDR3 contains 17 residues. Trimming stripped 6 bases from V and 0 bases from J, with 20 bases between. CDR3 in DNA: TGTGCCAGCAGCCCCCCTCGGGACGGCGTAATGAACACTGAAGCTTTCTTT. Its translation is CASSPPRDGVMNTEAFF.

This clonotype was counted ten times or more. V and J are TRBV6-2 or TRBV6-3 and TRBJ2-7; TRBD2 matches 7 bases. Germline V lookup: CDR1 MNHEY, CDR2 SVGEGT. The CDR3 has 14 residues. The J segment lost 3 bases and the V segment lost 5 bases, leaving 7 bases of the junction unmatched. CDR3 nucleotide sequence: TGTGCCAGCAGTGTCCGGGACTACTACTACGAGCAGTACTTC. Translated, it gives CASSVRDYYYEQYF.

At least ten counts were recorded for this clonotype. The chain links TRBV3-1 to TRBJ2-7; TRBD1 might be the D (5 bases). CDR1 and CDR2 (germline): LGHDT, YNNKEL (reference sequence). Trimming took off 1 base at V and 3 bases at J, with 13 bases between the two ends. CDR3 length: 15 residues. CDR3: CASSQAGHPFYEQYF. The DNA of the CDR3 is TGTGCCAGCAGCCAAGCAGGACACCCCTTCTACGAGCAGTACTTC.

The J gene is TRBJ2-5, the V gene TRBV20-1; perhaps TRBD1 as D (5 bases). The CDR3 runs 12 residues. V was trimmed by 4 bases and J by 9 bases, leaving 15 bases between them. The germline CDR1 and CDR2 sequences are DFQATT and SNEGSKA (reference sequence). CDR3: CSAMDNREAQYF. Written as DNA, the CDR3 is TGCAGTGCTATGGACAACCGCGAGGCCCAGTACTTC.

The chain combines TRBV9 with TRBJ2-7; 8 bases are shared with TRBD1. The CDR3 covers 13 residues. Trimming took 6 bases from V and 3 from J; bases not matched to a gene: 5. The germline CDR1 and CDR2 sequences are SGDLS and YYNGEE. CDR3 amino acids: CASNKGQGYEQYF. The CDR3 DNA follows: TGTGCCAGCAACAAAGGACAGGGCTACGAGCAGTACTTC. Drawing the rest from reference TRBV9 and TRBJ2-7, the complete variable domain is DSGVTQTPKHLITATGQRVTLRCSPRSGDLSVYWYQQSLDQGLQFLIQYYNGEERAKGNILERFSAQQFPDLHSELNLSSLELGDSALYFCASNKGQGYEQYFGPGTRLTVT.

This clonotype came up a few times. CDR3 coding DNA: TGTGCCATCAGTGTGGGACAAAGCATGAACACTGAAGCTTTCTTT. Translating it yields CAISVGQSMNTEAFF. The chain is built from TRBV10-3 and TRBJ1-1, with a tentative D call TRBD1 (6 bases). Germline V gene lookup returns CDR1 ENHRY and CDR2 SYGVKD. V gave up 4 bases and J gave up 0 bases, with 12 bases separating them. This CDR3 comprises 15 residues.

This clonotype was observed a few times. J is TRBJ2-3 and V is TRBV19; 9 bases align to TRBD1. The CDR3 extends over 18 amino acids. Trimming took 6 bases from V and 4 from J; bases not matched to a gene: 17. CDR1 and CDR2 from the germline V gene are LNHDA and SQIVND (reference sequence). The CDR3 DNA reads as TGTGCCAGTAGGCGAGCCCGACAGGGGGGTTCAGGTGCAGATACGCAGTATTTT. Translated: CASRRARQGGSGADTQYF.

This chain uses TRBV20-1 with TRBJ1-6; 7 nucleotides align to TRBD1. Germline values: CDR1 DFQATT, CDR2 SNEGSKA (reference sequence). Unmatched junction bases numbered 6, after V lost 3 bases and J lost 7 bases. This CDR3 is 14 amino acids long. Written as DNA, the CDR3 is TGCAGTGCTAGCCCTCAGGGGGGGAATTCACCCCTCCACTTT. Translated, it gives CSASPQGGNSPLHF.

J is TRBJ2-3 and V is TRBV7-9; either TRBD1 or TRBD2 may fit D (5 bases each). CDR1 is SEHNR, CDR2 FQNEAQ, per germline (reference sequence). V was trimmed by 3 bases and J by 7 bases, leaving 14 bases between them. This CDR3 spans 14 amino acids. The DNA of the CDR3 is TGTGCCAGCAGCTTCGGCACCGAGGGGAATACGCAGTATTTT. Translation: CASSFGTEGNTQYF.

This clonotype occurred many times. The rearrangement joins TRBV20-1 to TRBJ2-7; unclear D gene. Germline V CDR1 and CDR2: DFQATT, SNEGSKA (reference sequence). With 0 bases removed from V and 2 bases from J, the gap between germline ends came to 23 bases. The length of the CDR3 is 18 residues. For the CDR3, the DNA is TGCAGTGCTAGAGATCGGGTCCCCGCGGCAGGCGACCCCTACGAGCAGTACTTC. Protein: CSARDRVPAAGDPYEQYF.

As to this clonotype: A clone one base away is much larger, so this may be a read error. This chain connects TRBV7-2 to TRBJ2-1, with TRBD1 as a possible D gene (5 bases). Germline CDR1 reads SGHTA; CDR2 reads FQGNSA. The CDR3 loop spans 16 amino acids. Between the trimmed V and J ends, which lost 3 bases and 8 bases, there was a span of 20 bases. CDR3 protein: CASSLAARVLYDEQFF. In DNA form, the CDR3 reads TGTGCCAGCAGCTTGGCCGCCAGGGTTTTATACGATGAGCAGTTCTTC.

The V gene is TRBV3-1, the J gene TRBJ2-2; no clear D gene. From germline, CDR1 is LGHDT and CDR2 YNNKEL (reference sequence). CDR3 length: 15 amino acids. The ends were cut back, 1 base at V and 1 base at J, with 7 bases in the middle. Here the CDR3 DNA reads TGTGCCAGCAGCCAAGGGACGGGGAACACCGGGGAGCTGTTTTTT. Amino acid sequence: CASSQGTGNTGELFF.

Comment on this clonotype: With a much larger clone just one base away, this may be a read error. This rearrangement joins TRBV6-1 to TRBJ2-5, with D possibly being TRBD1 (6 bases). The germline gives CDR1 MNHNS, CDR2 SASEGT. CDR3 size: 17 residues. Trimming shortened V by 6 bases and J by 2 bases, and 22 bases separated the two germline ends. CDR3 nucleotide sequence: TGTGCCAGCAGCTCTTACCCGTCCTGGGACACTCAAGAGACCCAGTACTTC. This codes for CASSSYPSWDTQETQYF.

This rearrangement joins TRBV5-1 to TRBJ2-5, with 9 bases identical to TRBD1. Per germline, CDR1 SGHRS and CDR2 YFSETQ. The CDR3 loop spans 15 amino acids. Trimming cost V 4 bases and J 5 bases; bases outside gene matches: 9. CDR3 in amino acids: CASSLTPGQGETQYF. The CDR3, as DNA: TGCGCCAGCAGCCTAACCCCTGGACAGGGGGAGACCCAGTACTTC.

This clonotype was picked up a small number of times. The V call is TRBV4-3, the J call TRBJ2-7, with 10 bases aligning to TRBD2. This CDR3 is built from 16 residues. Germline lookup yields CDR1 LGHNA and CDR2 YSLEER. J gave up 0 bases and V 0 bases, and 2 bases lay outside the gene matches. CDR3 nucleotides: TGCGCCAGCAGCCAAGACCTAGCGGGAGCCTCCTACGAGCAGTACTTC. It codes for CASSQDLAGASYEQYF.

The J gene is TRBJ2-7, the V gene TRBV15, with D hard to call. CDR1 and CDR2 (germline): LNHNV, YYDKDF (reference sequence). The V end was cut by 0 bases, the J end by 2 bases, with 11 bases between. The CDR3 runs to 15 residues. The CDR3 protein is CATSRDPPNTYEQYF. The DNA of the CDR3 is TGTGCCACCAGCAGAGATCCTCCAAATACCTACGAGCAGTACTTC.

This clonotype was detected ten times or more. The rearrangement uses TRBV24-1 and TRBJ2-2; D is unclear. Trimming removed 12 bases at V and 8 bases at J, with 9 bases between. CDR1 and CDR2 from the germline V gene are KGHDR and SFDVKD. The CDR3 loop spans 10 amino acids. CDR3 nucleotide sequence: TGTGCCGTCGGTTTAGGGGAGCTGTTTTTT. It yields the protein CAVGLGELFF.

This clonotype was observed many times. The rearrangement joins TRBV7-6 to TRBJ1-1; D unclear. The V gene lost 5 bases and the J gene lost 1 base, with 8 bases spanning the gap. Germline V gives CDR1 SGHVS, CDR2 FNYEAQ. This CDR3 is 13 amino acids long. CDR3 sequence reads: CASSQDENTEAFF. The DNA for the CDR3 is TGTGCCAGCAGCCAAGACGAGAACACTGAAGCTTTCTTT.

CDR3 sequence (DNA): TGCAGCGTCGTGACATACACTGAAGCTTTCTTT. This codes for CSVVTYTEAFF. J is TRBJ1-1 and V is TRBV29-1; D is undetermined. Between the trimmed V and J ends, which lost 6 bases and 3 bases, there was a span of 8 bases. This CDR3 has 11 amino acids. Looked up from germline, CDR1 is SQVTM and CDR2 is ANQGSEA.

This clonotype came up a few times. This chain joins TRBV12-3 or TRBV12-4 and TRBJ1-2; the D is unclear. V lost 5 bases and J 6 bases, leaving 19 bases between the germline ends. There are 15 residues in the CDR3. The CDR3 here is CASSRTGVGVDGYTF. CDR3 in DNA: TGTGCCAGCAGTCGGACCGGAGTGGGTGTGGATGGCTACACCTTC.